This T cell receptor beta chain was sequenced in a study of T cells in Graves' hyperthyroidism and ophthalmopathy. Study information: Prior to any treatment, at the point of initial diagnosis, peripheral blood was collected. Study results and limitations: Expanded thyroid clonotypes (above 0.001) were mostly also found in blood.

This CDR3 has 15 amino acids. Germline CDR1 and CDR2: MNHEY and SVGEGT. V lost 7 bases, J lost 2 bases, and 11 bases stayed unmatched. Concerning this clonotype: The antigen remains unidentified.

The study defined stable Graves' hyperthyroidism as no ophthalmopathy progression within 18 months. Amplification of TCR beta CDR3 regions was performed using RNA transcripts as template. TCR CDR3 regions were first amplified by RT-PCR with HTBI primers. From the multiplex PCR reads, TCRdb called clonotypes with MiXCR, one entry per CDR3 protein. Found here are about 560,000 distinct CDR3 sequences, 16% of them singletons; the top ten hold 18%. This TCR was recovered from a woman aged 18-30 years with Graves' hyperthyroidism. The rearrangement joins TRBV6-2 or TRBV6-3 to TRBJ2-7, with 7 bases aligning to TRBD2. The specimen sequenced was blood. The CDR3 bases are TGTGCCAGCACCAACTGGGGGGGTTCAGCCTACGAGCAGTACTTC. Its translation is CASTNWGGSAYEQYF.